This T cell receptor beta chain was captured by sequencing in a study of T cell changes during pregnancy in multiple sclerosis (dated by TCRdb to about 2019). For context, the study as a whole: The study looked at changes in the T cell repertoire across pregnancy in women with multiple sclerosis.

Libraries were constructed by the immunoSEQ multiplex PCR assay. TCRdb holds this immuneACCESS table with in-frame rearrangements only. Some clones are missing; in checked studies, unresolved V genes explain under half, and the rest has no known cause. The sample data list approximately 130,000 clones, and over 85% of these were observed just once. Of the sample, 6.2% is held by the ten largest clones. For this clone: Its antigen is unknown. No base quality information exists; no much larger clone differs at one position.

This receptor was obtained from a female donor with multiple sclerosis, enrolled in a pregnancy study. The input for sequencing was peripheral blood, taken before pregnancy.

CDR3 protein: CASSFRGRSYEQYF. The base sequence is TGCGCCAGCAGCTTCAGGGGCCGTTCCTACGAGCAGTACTTC. Recombination linked TRBV5-1 to TRBJ2-7; the D segment could be TRBD1, given 6 matching bases. V is reduced by 2 bases and J by 1 base, leaving a spacing of 10 bases between them. Including the terminal cysteine and phenylalanine, the CDR3 comprises 14 residues. Only the CDR3 region is kept as DNA, spanning 42 bases read in frame from base 1. In the germline V gene, CDR1 corresponds to SGHRS and CDR2 to YFSETQ.